This is a list of T cell receptor beta chains from one sample in a study of OX40 agonist ivuxolimab in advanced cancers. Assay used: immunoSEQ multiplex PCR; TCRdb lists only in-frame clones, some missing. Among tens of thousands of clones listed, roughly 83% were seen once. Sample: CD4+ or CD8+ T cells sorted from blood, taken in a trial of the OX40 agonist ivuxolimab. All receptors derive from an adult with an advanced solid tumor such as melanoma, head and neck, liver or kidney cancer. Each CDR3 is given with its conserved first and last residue. Fields, in order: V gene, J gene, D gene, clone size, CDR3 protein, CDR3 DNA. The D gene is left open where the match is weak. Clone size is shown for a subset of rows, as once, few, many or a class of expanded clone.

>TRBV5-1|TRBJ2-3|-|-
CASSLALPPTDTQYF
TGCGCCAGCAGCTTGGCACTACCACCCACAGATACGCAGTATTTT
>TRBV5-1|TRBJ2-3|TRBD1|once
CASSLAGQGAADTQYF
TGCGCCAGCAGCTTGGCCGGACAGGGAGCAGCAGATACGCAGTATTTT
>TRBV5-1|TRBJ1-2|-|-
CASREEGGYTF
TGCGCCAGCAGGGAGGAGGGTGGCTACACCTTC
>TRBV10-2|TRBJ2-7|-|-
CASSDLASFLEQYF
TGCGCCAGCAGTGATTTGGCCAGCTTCCTCGAGCAGTACTTC
>TRBV6-5|TRBJ1-1|-|-
CASRPDNLNTEAFF
TGTGCCAGCAGACCGGACAATCTTAACACTGAAGCTTTCTTT
>TRBV7-9|TRBJ1-2|-|-
CASSLGVSRSLYGYTF
TGTGCCAGCAGCTTAGGGGTTTCCAGGTCTCTCTATGGCTACACCTTC
>TRBV15|TRBJ2-5|-|-
CATSRARGETQYF
TGTGCCACCAGCAGAGCGAGGGGGGAGACCCAGTACTTC
>TRBV7-9|TRBJ2-5|TRBD2|once
CASSSGTTLRETQYF
TGCGCCAGCAGCTCCGGGACTACCTTGAGGGAGACCCAGTACTTC
>TRBV7-9|TRBJ1-1|TRBD1|few
CASSKQGVAFF
TGTGCCAGCAGCAAACAGGGGGTGGCTTTCTTT
>TRBV19|TRBJ2-1|-|-
CASRPGRSNNEQFF
TGTGCCAGTAGGCCGGGGCGATCAAACAATGAGCAGTTCTTC
>TRBV19|TRBJ1-2|-|-
CASSDLPGRERRGYTF
TGTGCCAGTAGTGACCTCCCTGGTAGGGAGAGAAGGGGCTACACCTTC
>TRBV18|TRBJ2-3|TRBD2|-
CASSPGLVGITDTQYF
TGTGCCAGCTCACCGGGACTAGTCGGCATCACAGATACGCAGTATTTT
>TRBV6-1|TRBJ2-3|-|-
CASRDYYTDTQYF
TGTGCCAGCAGGGACTATTACACAGATACGCAGTATTTT
>TRBV13|TRBJ1-2|-|-
CASSLGYYGYTF
TGTGCCAGCAGCTTAGGGTACTATGGCTACACCTTC
>TRBV6-5|TRBJ2-7|-|-
CASLPSEGREQYF
TGTGCCAGCCTTCCCAGTGAGGGGCGCGAGCAGTACTTC
>TRBV10-3|TRBJ2-5|TRBD2|-
CAISESKRGGQETQYF
TGTGCCATCAGTGAGTCGAAGCGGGGGGGCCAAGAGACCCAGTACTTC
>TRBV6-6|TRBJ1-4|-|-
CASSYREATNEKLFF
TGTGCCAGCAGTTATAGGGAGGCAACTAATGAAAAACTGTTTTTT
>TRBV14|TRBJ2-2|TRBD1|-
CASSALRTGQDTGELFF
TGTGCCAGCAGCGCCCTACGGACAGGGCAAGATACCGGGGAGCTGTTTTTT
>TRBV19|TRBJ2-3|TRBD2|-
CASSPRLAGGRNTQYF
TGTGCCAGTAGCCCCCGACTAGCGGGGGGGCGGAATACGCAGTATTTT
>TRBV27|TRBJ2-1|TRBD2|-
CASSLLAGVVNEQFF
TGTGCCAGCAGCCTTCTAGCGGGGGTCGTCAATGAGCAGTTCTTC
>TRBV29-1|TRBJ2-1|-|-
CSVESDYNEQFF
TGCAGCGTTGAATCAGACTACAATGAGCAGTTCTTC
>TRBV5-1|TRBJ1-1|-|-
CASSLAPTVNTEAFF
TGCGCCAGCAGCTTGGCCCCCACAGTGAACACTGAAGCTTTCTTT
>TRBV5-4|TRBJ2-7|-|-
CASSLKGSDYEQYF
TGTGCCAGCAGCTTGAAGGGGTCAGACTACGAGCAGTACTTC
>TRBV2|TRBJ2-3|-|-
CASRLGTTFTDTQYF
TGTGCCAGCCGCCTCGGGACAACATTCACAGATACGCAGTATTTT
>TRBV23-1|TRBJ1-1|-|-
CASSHLKNPGTEDEAFF
TGCGCCAGCAGTCATCTTAAAAATCCCGGGACGGAGGACGAAGCTTTCTTT
>TRBV6-5|TRBJ1-3|-|few
CASSYQGFASGNTIYF
TGTGCCAGCAGTTACCAGGGGTTCGCCTCTGGAAACACCATATATTTT
>TRBV7-2|TRBJ1-5|-|-
CASSLNRNSNQPQHF
TGTGCCAGCAGCTTAAACAGGAATAGCAATCAGCCCCAGCATTTT
>TRBV11-2|TRBJ2-2|TRBD1|few
CASSSDRVAGELFF
TGTGCCAGCAGCTCAGACAGGGTGGCCGGGGAGCTGTTTTTT
>TRBV6-5|TRBJ2-2|-|once
CASSYSGIGGELFF
TGTGCCAGCAGTTACTCAGGGATTGGCGGGGAGCTGTTTTTT
>TRBV5-1|TRBJ2-2|-|-
CASARGDTGELFF
TGCGCCAGCGCCAGGGGAGACACCGGGGAGCTGTTTTTT
>TRBV4-1|TRBJ1-2|TRBD1|-
CASSQEDRGNGYTF
TGCGCCAGCAGCCAGGAGGACAGGGGTAATGGCTACACCTTC
>TRBV6-5|TRBJ1-4|-|-
CASSYRTIEKLFF
TGTGCCAGCAGTTACAGGACGATTGAAAAACTGTTTTTT
>TRBV4-3|TRBJ2-3|-|few
CASSQDGPAGQKTDTQYF
TGCGCCAGCAGCCAAGATGGGCCGGCGGGACAAAAGACAGATACGCAGTATTTT
>TRBV7-6|TRBJ2-7|TRBD2|-
CASSLAPSGGSYEQYF
TGTGCCAGCAGCTTAGCGCCTAGCGGGGGATCCTACGAGCAGTACTTC
>TRBV5-6|TRBJ2-7|TRBD1|-
CASSRDREYEQYF
TGTGCCAGCAGCAGGGACAGGGAATACGAGCAGTACTTC
>TRBV7-9|TRBJ2-2|-|-
CASTRRGGTNTGELFF
TGTGCCAGCACCCGGCGAGGTGGGACCAACACCGGGGAGCTGTTTTTT
>TRBV7-6|TRBJ2-1|-|once
CASSLEATRLYNEQFF
TGTGCCAGCAGCTTAGAGGCCACGAGATTATACAATGAGCAGTTCTTC
>TRBV5-1|TRBJ2-5|TRBD1|-
CASSPSGGRETQYF
TGCGCCAGCAGCCCATCAGGGGGCAGGGAGACCCAGTACTTC
>TRBV7-9|TRBJ1-1|-|-
CASSLRHKNTEAFF
TGTGCCAGCAGCTTAAGGCATAAGAACACTGAAGCTTTCTTT
>TRBV18|TRBJ1-1|-|-
CASSPGQNTEAFF
TGTGCCAGCTCACCGGGACAGAACACTGAAGCTTTCTTT
>TRBV7-9|TRBJ2-2|-|-
CASSWEGFHTGELFF
TGTGCCAGCAGCTGGGAAGGGTTCCACACCGGGGAGCTGTTTTTT
>TRBV23-1|TRBJ2-5|-|-
CASSQPLSPEGETQYF
TGCGCCAGCAGTCAGCCACTGTCCCCGGAGGGGGAGACCCAGTACTTC
>TRBV21-1|TRBJ1-3|-|few
CASSRDFCSGNTIYF
TGTGCCAGCAGTCGGGACTTTTGCTCTGGAAACACCATATATTTT
>TRBV5-4|TRBJ2-5|-|-
CASSAKRGQETQYF
TGTGCCAGCAGCGCTAAGCGCGGACAAGAGACCCAGTACTTC
>TRBV7-9|TRBJ2-3|TRBD2|-
CASSQGLAADTQYF
TGTGCCAGCAGCCAGGGACTAGCGGCAGATACGCAGTATTTT
>TRBV14|TRBJ2-5|-|-
CASSHVPGHAQYF
TGTGCCAGCAGCCACGTCCCGGGACATGCCCAGTACTTC
>TRBV15|TRBJ2-7|TRBD1|few
CATSSRTGGGEQYF
TGTGCCACCAGCAGCAGGACAGGGGGAGGCGAGCAGTACTTC
>TRBV11-2|TRBJ1-2|-|-
CASSLGVGPEGYTF
TGTGCCAGCAGCTTAGGGGTTGGTCCAGAGGGCTACACCTTC
>TRBV5-1|TRBJ2-1|TRBD1|-
CASRSRTGGGYNEQFF
TGCGCCAGCAGAAGCCGGACAGGGGGTGGCTACAATGAGCAGTTCTTC
>TRBV19|TRBJ2-3|TRBD2|-
CASNPGGPANTQYF
TGTGCCAGTAACCCGGGGGGGCCTGCTAATACGCAGTATTTT
>TRBV6-1|TRBJ1-4|-|few
CASRSRTHFEKLFF
TGTGCCAGCAGATCTAGGACACACTTTGAAAAACTGTTTTTT
>TRBV7-9|TRBJ2-1|-|-
CASSFRGLAGGEQFF
TGTGCCAGCAGCTTTAGAGGGCTAGCTGGAGGTGAGCAGTTCTTC
>TRBV18|TRBJ2-6|TRBD1|-
CASSPSGGAGANVLTF
TGTGCCAGCTCACCCTCAGGGGGCGCTGGGGCCAACGTCCTGACTTTC
>TRBV5-8|TRBJ2-2|-|-
CASSYRYTGELFF
TGTGCCAGCAGCTACAGGTACACCGGGGAGCTGTTTTTT